This T cell receptor (beta chain) was sequenced in a study of blood T cell repertoires in COVID-19. At the level of the study: Acute and convalescent COVID-19 samples came from the United States, Italy and Spain.

Produced via immunoSEQ multiplex PCR; TCRdb's table is partial and in-frame only. The data hold about 530,000 clones, with roughly nine tenths observed a single time. The receptor was derived from a woman aged 45-65 years with COVID-19, enrolled during active disease. The specimen sequenced was peripheral blood.

CDR3 DNA sequence: TGTGCTTCCAGGGGATCAGGGGGCTACGAGCAGTACTTC. This encodes CASRGSGGYEQYF. The rearrangement uses TRBV7-7 and TRBJ2-7, with 7 positions matching TRBD1. The germline V gene has CDR1 SSHAT and CDR2 FNYEAQ (reference sequence). There are 13 residues in the CDR3.